This T cell receptor (beta chain) comes out of a study of cytomegalovirus exposure and HLA in healthy donors. Notes on the study in general: Investigators reported some 150 TCR beta chains as tied to cytomegalovirus.

The CDR3 spans 13 residues. The germline gives CDR1 MDHEN, CDR2 SYDVKM. The V end lost 8 bases, the J end lost 2 bases, and 12 bases lay between the germline ends. With 60 Vbeta and 13 Jbeta primers, the PCR was carried out. The protocol was immunoSEQ multiplex PCR, while the TCRdb copy is restricted to in-frame clones and leaves out a portion. The sample has some 130,000 clones, 60% to 85% seen once. Worth noting for this clone: Its antigen is undetermined.

The source is a man aged 30-40 years in good health and CMV-seronegative. The specimen was PBMCs. The chain couples TRBV28 to TRBJ2-5; the D is unclear. The CDR3 nucleotides read TGTGCCAGCGAGAGGAGAGCACAAGAGACCCAGTACTTC. Translated, it gives CASERRAQETQYF.